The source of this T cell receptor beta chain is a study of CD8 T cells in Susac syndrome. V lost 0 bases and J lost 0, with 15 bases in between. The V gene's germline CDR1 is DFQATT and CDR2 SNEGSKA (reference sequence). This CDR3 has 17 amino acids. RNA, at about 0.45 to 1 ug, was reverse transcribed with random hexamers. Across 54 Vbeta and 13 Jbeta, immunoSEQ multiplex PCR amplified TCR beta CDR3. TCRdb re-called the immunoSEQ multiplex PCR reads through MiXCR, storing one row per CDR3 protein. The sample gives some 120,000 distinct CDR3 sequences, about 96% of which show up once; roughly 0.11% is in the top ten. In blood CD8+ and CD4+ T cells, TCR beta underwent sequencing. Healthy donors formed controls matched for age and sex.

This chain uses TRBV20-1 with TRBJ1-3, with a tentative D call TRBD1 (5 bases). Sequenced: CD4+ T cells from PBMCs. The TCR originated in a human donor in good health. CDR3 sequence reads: CSARDLEGRSSGNTIYF. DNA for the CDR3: TGCAGTGCTAGAGATCTGGAGGGACGAAGCTCTGGAAACACCATATATTTT.